This T cell receptor (beta chain) was observed in a study of identical twins. As for this clonotype: The target antigen is unknown.

TCRdb reanalysed the 5' RACE reads using MiXCR and keeps one entry per CDR3 protein. The top ten hold 0.44% of the sample, which has 450,000 to 650,000 distinct CDR3 sequences, 13% to 15% seen once. The CDR3 contains 13 residues. The germline gives CDR1 SGHVS, CDR2 FNYEAQ. Trimming took off 2 bases at V and 4 bases at J, with 8 bases between the two ends. Overall study findings and caveats: Monozygotic twin pairs showed more out-of-frame TCR alpha sharing than models estimated.

This same sample was also part of a study on yellow fever vaccine responses in identical twins.

Material for sequencing was CD4+ T cells sorted from blood. The chain employs TRBV7-6 and TRBJ2-5; D is unresolved. The TCR originated in a woman younger than 30 in good health. The CDR3 DNA reads as TGTGCCAGCAGCTTAATATCGCGAGAGACCCAGTACTTC. It is translated as CASSLISRETQYF.